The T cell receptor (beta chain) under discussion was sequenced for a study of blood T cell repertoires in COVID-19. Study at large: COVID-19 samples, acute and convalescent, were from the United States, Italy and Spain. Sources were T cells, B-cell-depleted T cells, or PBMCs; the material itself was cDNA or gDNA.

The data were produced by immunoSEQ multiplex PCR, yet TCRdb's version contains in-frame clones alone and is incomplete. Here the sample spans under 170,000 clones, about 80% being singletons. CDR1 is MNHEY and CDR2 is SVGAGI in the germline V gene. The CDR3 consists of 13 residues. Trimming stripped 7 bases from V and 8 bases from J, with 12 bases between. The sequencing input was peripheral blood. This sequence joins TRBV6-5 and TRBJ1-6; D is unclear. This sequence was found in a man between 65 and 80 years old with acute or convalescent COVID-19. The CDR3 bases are TGTGCCAGCAAGGTATTCGGGGATTCACCCCTCCACTTT. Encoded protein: CASKVFGDSPLHF.